Presented here are 27 T cell receptor beta chains from one specimen sequenced in a study of Graves' ophthalmopathy and Graves' hyperthyroidism. Researchers took RNA transcripts and amplified TCR beta CDR3 regions from them. HTBI primers primed a first-round RT-PCR, and a second-round multiplex PCR followed. TCRdb re-derived calls from the multiplex PCR reads in MiXCR, one entry per CDR3 protein. Here the sample spans roughly 600,000 distinct CDR3 sequences, 39% being singletons. Sequenced input: peripheral blood or thyroid tissue (not recorded which). The receptors come from an adult man with Graves' hyperthyroidism.

The chain joins TRBV7-9 to TRBJ2-3; D is possibly TRBD2 (5 bases). The CDR3 has 14 amino acids. Germline values: CDR1 SEHNR, CDR2 FQNEAQ (reference sequence). The V end was cut by 4 bases, the J end by 2 bases, with 10 bases between. The CDR3 DNA follows: TGTGCCAGCAGCTACACCGGGGTCACAGATACGCAGTATTTT. It yields the protein CASSYTGVTDTQYF.

The J gene is TRBJ1-3, the V gene TRBV2, with a weak D call TRBD1 (5 bases). Looked up from germline, CDR1 is SNHLY and CDR2 is FYNNEI. The length of the CDR3 is 16 residues. V gave up 6 bases and J gave up 1 base, with 16 bases separating them. This CDR3 is CASRTRGATSGNTIYF. The CDR3 DNA is TGTGCCAGCAGGACCCGTGGGGCTACTTCTGGAAACACCATATATTTT.

This clonotype was counted ten times or more. The V and J genes are TRBV20-1 and TRBJ1-5, with 9 bases matching TRBD1. In germline, CDR1 is DFQATT, CDR2 SNEGSKA (reference sequence). The CDR3 is made up of 16 amino acids. V was pared by 5 bases and J by 8 bases, with 16 bases of the junction left unmatched. In DNA form, the CDR3 reads TGCAGTGCTCGCAATCCCGGGACAGGGTTCGGGGAGCCCCAGCATTTT. It yields the protein CSARNPGTGFGEPQHF.

This chain joins TRBV12-3 or TRBV12-4 and TRBJ1-1; D ambiguous. Trimming took off 4 bases at V and 2 bases at J, with 23 bases between the two ends. The CDR3 sequence is 18 residues long. The CDR3 spells CASSSGGPWLGINTEAFF. The CDR3 DNA sequence: TGTGCCAGCAGTTCCGGTGGACCTTGGCTGGGAATAAACACTGAAGCTTTCTTT.

This clonotype was recorded at least ten times. The rearrangement joins TRBV29-1 to TRBJ1-3, with D possibly matching TRBD1 (5 bases). The CDR3 covers 12 residues. The V gene lost 7 bases and the J gene lost 2 bases, with 9 bases spanning the gap. The germline V gene encodes CDR1 SQVTM and CDR2 ANQGSEA. The CDR3 nucleotides are TGCAGCGCCGGGACGGCTGGAAACACCATATATTTT. This codes for CSAGTAGNTIYF.

Only a few counts were recorded for this clonotype. The gene calls are TRBV7-2 and TRBJ2-3, with 9 bases matching TRBD1. This CDR3 is built from 15 residues. Trimming cost V 7 bases and J 3 bases; bases outside gene matches: 8. Germline lookup yields CDR1 SGHTA and CDR2 FQGNSA. CDR3: CASISTTGGTDTQYF. In nucleotides, the CDR3 is TGTGCCAGCATCTCGACGACAGGGGGTACAGATACGCAGTATTTT.

This chain uses TRBV5-5 with TRBJ2-5, with D maybe TRBD2 (6 bases). CDR3 length: 14 residues. Trimming shortened V by 0 bases and J by 5 bases, and 11 bases separated the two germline ends. CDR1 is SGHKS and CDR2 is YYEKEE in the germline V gene (reference sequence). CDR3 sequence reads: CASSLVEGWETQYF. As DNA, the CDR3 is TGTGCCAGCAGCTTGGTGGAGGGCTGGGAGACCCAGTACTTC.

The rearrangement uses TRBV19 and TRBJ2-5; D ambiguous. This CDR3 has 15 residues. Germline CDR1 and CDR2: LNHDA and SQIVND (reference sequence). V dropped 4 bases and J dropped 2 bases, with 14 bases sitting between them. CDR3 coding DNA: TGTGCCAGTAGTAGCCTAGGCGGAAGACAAGAGACCCAGTACTTC. This gives the protein CASSSLGGRQETQYF.

This chain connects TRBV10-3 to TRBJ2-7; tentative D call: TRBD1 (6 bases). V lost 10 bases to trimming and J lost 2 bases, with 12 bases between them. The germline gives CDR1 ENHRY, CDR2 SYGVKD. The CDR3 sequence is 12 residues long. As DNA, the CDR3 is TGTGCCAGCTACCCAGGGGCCTACGAGCAGTACTTC. The encoded protein is CASYPGAYEQYF.

The sample holds many counts of this clonotype. This chain joins TRBV2 and TRBJ2-2, with D possibly matching TRBD1 (5 bases). Trimming took 6 bases from V and 6 from J, leaving 11 bases between them. The germline V gene has CDR1 SNHLY and CDR2 FYNNEI. CDR3 length: 13 amino acids. The chain's CDR3 is CASRDQGSGELFF. The CDR3 DNA is TGTGCCAGCAGGGATCAGGGTTCCGGGGAGCTGTTTTTT.

The chain has TRBV27 and TRBJ1-5; D possibly corresponds to TRBD1 (5 bases). Germline CDR1 and CDR2: MNHEY and SMNVEV (reference sequence). The CDR3 extends over 14 amino acids. Trimming left V 2 bases short and J 6 bases short, with 11 bases between. DNA of the CDR3: TGTGCCAGCAGTTTAGGCGGGGGAGTTCAGCCCCAGCATTTT. Amino acid sequence: CASSLGGGVQPQHF.

The chain employs TRBV29-1 and TRBJ2-7; 8 nucleotides line up with TRBD2. The CDR3 runs to 13 residues. V was pared by 6 bases and J by 2 bases, with 6 bases of the junction left unmatched. Germline CDR1 and CDR2: SQVTM and ANQGSEA. The CDR3: CSVDGLAAYEQYF. CDR3 in DNA: TGCAGCGTAGATGGACTAGCTGCCTACGAGCAGTACTTC.

There are a few counts of this clonotype. The chain recombines TRBV20-1 with TRBJ2-1, with TRBD2 as a possible D gene (6 bases). CDR3 size: 14 residues. CDR1 and CDR2 from the germline V gene are DFQATT and SNEGSKA (reference sequence). The CDR3 DNA follows: TGCAGGGCACTAGCCCCCCTCTCCTACAATGAGCAGTTCTTC. It specifies CRALAPLSYNEQFF.

The chain joins TRBV7-9 to TRBJ2-2; unclear D gene. The CDR3 extends over 12 amino acids. CDR1 and CDR2 from the germline V gene are SEHNR and FQNEAQ (reference sequence). V dropped 3 bases and J dropped 8 bases, with 7 bases sitting between them. CDR3 in DNA: TGTGCCAGCAGCTTGGTGATAGGGGAGCTGTTTTTT. It codes for CASSLVIGELFF.

The chain uses TRBV2 and TRBJ2-5; TRBD2 agrees at 11 bases. Per germline, CDR1 SNHLY and CDR2 FYNNEI. V lost 8 bases to trimming and J lost 4 bases; unmatched junction nucleotides: 15. The CDR3 has 17 amino acids. The CDR3 DNA sequence: TGTGCCAGCCGTTGGACTAGCGGGCGCGCGAGAGGAGAGACCCAGTACTTC. Its protein product is CASRWTSGRARGETQYF.

This clonotype was found many times. The chain employs TRBV11-2 and TRBJ2-5; D might be TRBD1 (5 bases). Germline values: CDR1 SGHAT, CDR2 FQNNGV. V lost 1 base to trimming and J lost 5 bases, with 14 bases between them. The CDR3 covers 15 residues. CDR3 bases: TGTGCCAGCAGCTTAGTTGGTCAGGGTGGTGAGACCCAGTACTTC. Protein product: CASSLVGQGGETQYF.

This clonotype was counted at least ten times. This chain links TRBV20-1 with TRBJ2-7, with 9 bases matching TRBD1. CDR1 DFQATT and CDR2 SNEGSKA come from the germline V gene (reference sequence). The CDR3 covers 14 residues. J was trimmed by 2 bases and V by 4 bases; bases with no gene match: 6. DNA of the CDR3: TGCAGTGCTAAAGGGGACAGGGACCCCTACGAGCAGTACTTC. It specifies CSAKGDRDPYEQYF.

This clonotype was seen a handful of times. The chain uses TRBV7-9 and TRBJ2-7; tentatively, D is TRBD1 (6 bases). The CDR3 contains 14 residues. Germline lookup yields CDR1 SEHNR and CDR2 FQNEAQ (reference sequence). V was shortened by 6 bases and J by 3 bases, with 15 bases between the two germline ends. CDR3 amino acids: CASSLRQAGYEQYF. In DNA form, the CDR3 reads TGTGCCAGCAGTTTACGACAGGCGGGCTACGAGCAGTACTTC.

The chain joins TRBV2 to TRBJ1-2, with D possibly being TRBD1 (5 bases). The CDR3 is made up of 13 amino acids. The germline V gene has CDR1 SNHLY and CDR2 FYNNEI. The CDR3 region is CARGEGNHYGYTF. DNA for the CDR3: TGTGCTAGAGGGGAAGGGAACCACTATGGCTACACCTTC.

Concerning this clonotype itself: Mismatch with germline at one junction end may stem from a read error. This chain connects TRBV7-2 to TRBJ2-7, with TRBD2 identical over 9 bases. Germline V gene sequence: CDR1 SGHTA, CDR2 FQGNSA. CDR3 length: 16 amino acids. The CDR3 nucleotides read TGTGCCAGCAGTTTAGGTCTAGCGGGAACCTCCTACGAGCAGTACTTC. This encodes CASSLGLAGTSYEQYF.

In this sample, this clonotype turned up a few times. The chain has TRBV25-1 and TRBJ1-1, with 10 bases identical to TRBD1. J gave up 4 bases and V 4 bases, and 6 bases lay outside the gene matches. There are 15 residues in the CDR3. Per the germline V gene, CDR1 is MGHDK and CDR2 is SYGVNS. In nucleotides, the CDR3 is TGTGCCAGCAGTGTGGGGACAGGGGAGGGCACTGAAGCTTTCTTT. Amino acid sequence: CASSVGTGEGTEAFF. Supplemented by reference TRBV25-1 and TRBJ1-1, the full variable domain reads EADIYQTPRYLVIGTGKKITLECSQTMGHDKMYWYQQDPGMELHLIHYSYGVNSTEKGDLSSESTVSRIRTEHFPLTLESARPSHTSQYLCASSVGTGEGTEAFFGQGTRLTVV.

This clonotype was counted at least ten times. The chain carries TRBV14 and TRBJ1-6; D is unresolved. V lost 0 bases, J lost 7 bases, and 13 bases lay in between. The CDR3 consists of 16 residues. CDR1 and CDR2 (germline): SGHDN, FVKESK. CDR3 DNA sequence: TGTGCCAGCAGCCAAGATTCGCCCCAAGGGAATTCACCCCTCCACTTT. It specifies CASSQDSPQGNSPLHF.

The chain has TRBV29-1 and TRBJ1-6; 8 bases are a match to TRBD1. The CDR3 runs to 13 residues. The germline gives CDR1 SQVTM, CDR2 ANQGSEA. Unmatched junction bases numbered 7, after V lost 6 bases and J lost 9 bases. The CDR3 region is CSVIRTGTSPLHF. The CDR3, as DNA: TGCAGCGTAATCCGGACAGGGACTTCACCCCTCCACTTT.

This clonotype has ten or more counts. This chain links TRBV24-1 with TRBJ2-2; tentatively, D is TRBD1 (5 bases). This CDR3 spans 15 amino acids. The V end was cut by 4 bases, the J end by 5 bases, with 13 bases between. Germline CDR1 and CDR2: KGHDR and SFDVKD. DNA of the CDR3: TGTGCCACCAGTGAAGAGAAGGGGTCGACCGGGGAGCTGTTTTTT. It yields the protein CATSEEKGSTGELFF.

The V gene is TRBV12-3 or TRBV12-4, the J gene TRBJ2-7; 9 nucleotides match TRBD1. There are 15 residues in the CDR3. With 3 bases clipped from V and 0 bases from J, the junction kept 3 bases outside the gene matches. CDR3 in DNA: TGTGCCAGCAGTTTTGACAGGGGGAGCTCCTACGAGCAGTACTTC. This gives the protein CASSFDRGSSYEQYF.

The CDR3 protein is CASSEPWAGAPGEQETQYF. In DNA form, the CDR3 reads TGTGCCAGCAGTGAACCATGGGCAGGGGCTCCCGGGGAGCAAGAGACCCAGTACTTC. V and J are TRBV25-1 and TRBJ2-5; D possibly corresponds to TRBD1 (6 bases). From germline, CDR1 is MGHDK and CDR2 SYGVNS. The CDR3 is 19 residues long. V was trimmed by 2 bases and J by 2 bases, leaving 24 bases between them.

Comments on this clonotype: No conserved phenylalanine or tryptophan is present at the end of the CDR3, so a read error is the likely explanation. The chain has TRBV12-3 or TRBV12-4 and TRBJ1-1; D is unresolved. V was trimmed by 5 bases and J by 0 bases, leaving 16 bases between them. CDR3 length: 16 residues. This CDR3 reads CASSPRPGYMNTEAFL. CDR3 DNA: TGTGCCAGCAGTCCCCGACCGGGGTACATGAACACTGAAGCTTTCCTT.